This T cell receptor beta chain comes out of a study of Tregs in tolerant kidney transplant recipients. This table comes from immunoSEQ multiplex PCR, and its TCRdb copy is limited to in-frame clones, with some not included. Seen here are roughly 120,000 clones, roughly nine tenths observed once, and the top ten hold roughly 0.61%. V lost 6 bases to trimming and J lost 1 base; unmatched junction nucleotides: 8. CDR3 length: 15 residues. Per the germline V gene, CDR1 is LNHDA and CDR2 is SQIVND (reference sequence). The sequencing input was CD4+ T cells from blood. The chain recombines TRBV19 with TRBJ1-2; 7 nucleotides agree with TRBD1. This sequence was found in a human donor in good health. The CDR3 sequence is CASSDRQGGNYGYTF. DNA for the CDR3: TGTGCCAGTAGCGACAGACAGGGAGGTAACTATGGCTACACCTTC. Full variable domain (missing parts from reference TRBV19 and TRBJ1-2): DGGITQSPKYLFRKEGQNVTLSCEQNLNHDAMYWYRQDPGQGLRLIYYSQIVNDFQKGDIAEGYSVSREKKESFPLTVTSAQKNPTAFYLCASSDRQGGNYGYTFGSGTRLTVV.